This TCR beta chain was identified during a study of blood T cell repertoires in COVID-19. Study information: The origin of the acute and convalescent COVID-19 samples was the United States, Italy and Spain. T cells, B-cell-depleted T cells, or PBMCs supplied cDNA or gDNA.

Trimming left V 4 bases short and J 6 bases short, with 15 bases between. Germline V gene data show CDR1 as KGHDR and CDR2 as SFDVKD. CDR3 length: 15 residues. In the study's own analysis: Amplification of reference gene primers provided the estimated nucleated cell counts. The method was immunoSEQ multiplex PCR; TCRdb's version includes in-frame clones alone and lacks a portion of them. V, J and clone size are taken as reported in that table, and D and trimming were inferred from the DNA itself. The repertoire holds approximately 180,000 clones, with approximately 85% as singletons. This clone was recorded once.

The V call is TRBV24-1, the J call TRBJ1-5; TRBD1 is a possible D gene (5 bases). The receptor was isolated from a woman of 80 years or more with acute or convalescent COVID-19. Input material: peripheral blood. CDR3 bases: TGTGCCACCAGTGACACCGGGGGTTCGGGTCAGCCCCAGCATTTT. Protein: CATSDTGGSGQPQHF.